Below, 14 T cell receptor beta chains from the same sample are listed, as sequenced in a study of OX40 agonist ivuxolimab in advanced cancers. Clones were read by immunoSEQ multiplex PCR, and TCRdb kept only the in-frame ones, dropping some. This table has 60,000 to 100,000 clones, about four fifths appearing once. The sequences come from CD4+ or CD8+ T cells sorted from blood, collected in a trial of the OX40 agonist ivuxolimab. Receptors were obtained from an adult with an advanced solid tumor such as melanoma, head and neck, liver or kidney cancer.

This clone was detected a few times. The CDR3 coding sequence is TGTGCCAGCAGTGAGGAGAAGGCTAGCGGGTCAAAGTTCTTC. Its translation: CASSEEKASGSKFF. The gene calls are TRBV2 and TRBJ2-1, with 8 bases fitting TRBD2. V shed 3 bases, J shed 14 bases, and the junction held 12 bases outside the gene matches. This CDR3 is 14 amino acids long. Germline lookup yields CDR1 SNHLY and CDR2 FYNNEI.

The V gene is TRBV7-9, the J gene TRBJ1-2, with D possibly matching TRBD1 (5 bases). The germline V gene encodes CDR1 SEHNR and CDR2 FQNEAQ (reference sequence). This CDR3 spans 13 amino acids. V was cut by 6 bases and J by 6 bases, with 14 bases left in between. The chain's CDR3 is CASSPSPGHGYTF. Here the CDR3 DNA reads TGTGCCAGCAGTCCCAGCCCGGGGCATGGCTACACCTTC.

V and J are TRBV19 and TRBJ2-2; D gene uncertain. The CDR3 covers 14 residues. V was clipped by 4 bases and J by 2 bases, with 8 bases between them. Germline loops: CDR1 LNHDA, CDR2 SQIVND (reference sequence). The CDR3 spells CASSRTANTGELFF. Written as DNA, the CDR3 is TGTGCCAGTAGTAGAACAGCCAACACCGGGGAGCTGTTTTTT.

The rearrangement uses TRBV5-1 and TRBJ2-1; no reliable D call. Germline V lookup: CDR1 SGHRS, CDR2 YFSETQ. V was cut by 0 bases and J by 7 bases, with 8 bases left in between. The CDR3 length is 13 residues. For the CDR3, the DNA is TGCGCCAGCAGCTTGGGGGATGGGAATGAGCAGTTCTTC. It yields the protein CASSLGDGNEQFF.

The rearrangement uses TRBV19 and TRBJ2-6; D call uncertain. V shed 2 bases and J shed 1 base, with 9 bases lying between them. The CDR3 sequence is 16 residues long. Per the germline V gene, CDR1 is LNHDA and CDR2 is SQIVND (reference sequence). CDR3 sequence reads: CASSIPGRSGANVLTF. The CDR3 region has the DNA TGTGCCAGTAGTATACCAGGACGATCTGGGGCCAACGTCCTGACTTTC.

The CDR3, as DNA: TGTGCCAGCAGTTACTCGAGCAATGAGCAGTACTTC. It is translated as CASSYSSNEQYF. V and J are TRBV6-6 and TRBJ2-7; D is unclear. V was trimmed by 0 bases and J by 7 bases, leaving 7 bases between them. Germline loops: CDR1 MNHNY, CDR2 SVGAGI (reference sequence). The CDR3 has 12 residues.

This clone came up a few times. The chain combines TRBV6-1 with TRBJ2-3; either TRBD1 or TRBD2 may supply D (5 bases each). Trimming pared 2 bases from V and 3 bases from J, leaving 9 bases between. The CDR3 is 14 residues long. Germline V lookup: CDR1 MNHNS, CDR2 SASEGT. The CDR3 nucleotides read TGTGCCAGCAGTGAAAGTTGGGGGACAGATACGCAGTATTTT. It yields the protein CASSESWGTDTQYF.

This rearrangement joins TRBV5-4 to TRBJ2-7; perhaps TRBD1 as D (6 bases). The germline V gene has CDR1 SGHNT and CDR2 YYREEE (reference sequence). The CDR3 has 15 amino acids. V shed 0 bases and J shed 6 bases, with 16 bases lying between them. The CDR3 sequence is CASSLAGTLIAEQYF. The CDR3 DNA follows: TGTGCCAGCAGCTTGGCCGGGACACTGATTGCCGAGCAGTACTTC.

This clone was counted a few times. This chain joins TRBV5-1 and TRBJ2-5; 11 bases align to TRBD2. The germline V gene has CDR1 SGHRS and CDR2 YFSETQ. The CDR3 contains 15 residues. With V trimmed by 2 bases and J by 3 bases, 3 bases remained unmatched. This CDR3 is CASSFLAGGKETQYF. CDR3 bases: TGCGCCAGCAGCTTCCTAGCGGGGGGCAAAGAGACCCAGTACTTC.

This chain links TRBV19 with TRBJ1-5; D not certain. Germline V gene data show CDR1 as LNHDA and CDR2 as SQIVND (reference sequence). The CDR3 consists of 13 residues. V was clipped by 5 bases and J by 6 bases, with 11 bases between them. The CDR3 region has the DNA TGTGCCAGTAGTCCGGGTGGCGGTCAGCCCCAGCATTTT. Amino acids: CASSPGGGQPQHF.

The chain employs TRBV6-1 and TRBJ1-2; D is undetermined. The CDR3 extends over 11 amino acids. V lost 5 bases, J lost 4 bases, and 5 bases lay in between. In germline, CDR1 is MNHNS, CDR2 SASEGT. The CDR3 DNA sequence: TGTGCCAGCAGTTGGGGCTATGGCTACACCTTC. Translated: CASSWGYGYTF.

This chain links TRBV30 with TRBJ1-3; the D is unclear. The CDR3 spans 14 residues. Germline CDR1 is GTSNPN and CDR2 is SVGIG (reference sequence). The V end lost 3 bases, the J end lost 1 base, and 10 bases lay between the germline ends. In DNA form, the CDR3 reads TGTGCCTGGAGCCTGAGTATATCTGGAAACACCATATATTTT. It is translated as CAWSLSISGNTIYF.

The V gene is TRBV7-6, the J gene TRBJ1-2; D is uncertain. The length of the CDR3 is 15 residues. The germline V gene encodes CDR1 SGHVS and CDR2 FNYEAQ. Trimming shortened V by 1 base and J by 0 bases, and 9 bases separated the two germline ends. The CDR3 region is CASSLDTDSNYGYTF. As DNA, the CDR3 is TGTGCCAGCAGCTTAGATACAGATTCTAACTATGGCTACACCTTC.

As DNA, the CDR3 is TGCGCCAGCAGTACAGGGACTAGCGAGAGGAGCAATGAGCAGTTCTTC. Translating gives CASSTGTSERSNEQFF. The chain links TRBV5-1 to TRBJ2-1, with TRBD2 matching 10 bases. This CDR3 is built from 16 residues. Per the germline V gene, CDR1 is SGHRS and CDR2 is YFSETQ. V gave up 5 bases and J gave up 6 bases; unmatched junction bases: 11.